A selection of T cell receptor beta chains follows, all from one sample in a study of CD8 T cells in Susac syndrome. TCRdb processed the immunoSEQ multiplex PCR reads anew with MiXCR; each CDR3 protein has one entry. This table holds some 260,000 distinct CDR3 sequences, about 85% found once. Specimen: CD8+ T cells from PBMCs. The receptors were gathered from a human donor with multiple sclerosis. Both conserved end residues are trimmed from each CDR3. Each record gives: V gene, J gene, CDR3 protein.

V: TRBV7-3; J: TRBJ2-1; CDR3: ASSLGRDSSYNEQF
V: TRBV20-1; J: TRBJ1-5; CDR3: SASGGRLQPQH
V: TRBV7-9; J: TRBJ2-7; CDR3: ASSLDVADYEQY
V: TRBV2; J: TRBJ1-2; CDR3: ASDRGAYGYT
V: TRBV27; J: TRBJ1-1; CDR3: ASSWVPTRLNTEAF
V: TRBV30; J: TRBJ1-2; CDR3: AWTPSGGGGYT
V: TRBV7-6; J: TRBJ1-3; CDR3: ASSSQRQGISGNTIY
V: TRBV27; J: TRBJ2-7; CDR3: ASSTRGPYEQY
V: TRBV10-3; J: TRBJ1-4; CDR3: AISELEGLINEKLF
V: TRBV28; J: TRBJ2-3; CDR3: ASSFTAAPTDTQY
V: TRBV3-1; J: TRBJ2-3; CDR3: ASSQEFPGISTDTQY
V: TRBV6-2/TRBV6-3; J: TRBJ2-7; CDR3: ASRTDFSEQY
V: TRBV7-8; J: TRBJ2-7; CDR3: ASSFGHYEQY
V: TRBV10-3; J: TRBJ2-7; CDR3: AISVSGREYEQY
V: TRBV27; J: TRBJ2-7; CDR3: ASSPGGTEQY
V: TRBV7-9; J: TRBJ2-1; CDR3: ASRIGSKDEQF
V: TRBV3-1; J: TRBJ2-7; CDR3: ASSPSGGSTYEQY
V: TRBV30; J: TRBJ2-1; CDR3: AWSVTRDEQF
V: TRBV20-1; J: TRBJ2-3; CDR3: SARANSGRAKDTQY
V: TRBV19; J: TRBJ2-6; CDR3: ASTKGSSFYSGANVLT
V: TRBV13; J: TRBJ2-7; CDR3: ASSPGQDSYEQY
V: TRBV2; J: TRBJ2-2; CDR3: ASSGLAGGPYTGELF
V: TRBV3-1; J: TRBJ2-3; CDR3: ASSQAAAGEVVEVDTQY
V: TRBV30; J: TRBJ1-1; CDR3: AWIGRGNTEAF
V: TRBV12-3/TRBV12-4; J: TRBJ2-1; CDR3: ASSLLVTGDNEQF
V: TRBV28; J: TRBJ2-5; CDR3: ASRGGGEEETQY
V: TRBV21-1; J: TRBJ2-7; CDR3: ASSKGTGDYEQY
V: TRBV12-3/TRBV12-4; J: TRBJ2-1; CDR3: ASSLFTAVDNEQF
V: TRBV30; J: TRBJ1-2; CDR3: AWRDRGHGYT
V: TRBV6-5; J: TRBJ2-3; CDR3: ASSYYAGAVDTQY
V: TRBV20-1; J: TRBJ2-1; CDR3: SARDRSGRYNEQF
V: TRBV6-5; J: TRBJ2-1; CDR3: ASSVDREQF
V: TRBV30; J: TRBJ2-7; CDR3: AWVGAAVY
V: TRBV7-8; J: TRBJ2-5; CDR3: ASSKTGAQETQY
V: TRBV9; J: TRBJ2-3; CDR3: ASSVSGRILDTQY
V: TRBV5-6; J: TRBJ1-4; CDR3: ASSFLVGANEKLF
V: TRBV5-4; J: TRBJ1-2; CDR3: ASSLDGSLAYGYT
V: TRBV28; J: TRBJ1-2; CDR3: ASSPIREIGGYT
V: TRBV9; J: TRBJ2-7; CDR3: ASSSGASGYEQY
V: TRBV27; J: TRBJ2-7; CDR3: ASSSYSRDEQY
V: TRBV27; J: TRBJ1-3; CDR3: ASRDDRGGNTIY
V: TRBV2; J: TRBJ2-6; CDR3: ASSDGDYPSGANVLT
V: TRBV28; J: TRBJ2-5; CDR3: ASRGLAETSQETQY
V: TRBV27; J: TRBJ2-7; CDR3: ASSFDVTSQVYEQY
V: TRBV7-9; J: TRBJ2-1; CDR3: ASSLKGTSGYNEQF
V: TRBV13; J: TRBJ2-2; CDR3: ASTSTGTGELF
V: TRBV11-2; J: TRBJ1-4; CDR3: ASTTESDEKLF
V: TRBV6-1; J: TRBJ2-7; CDR3: ASMRGDYEQY
V: TRBV21-1; J: TRBJ1-5; CDR3: ASSKSSGMGWTGGDQPQH
V: TRBV25-1; J: TRBJ2-1; CDR3: ASSDTYNEQF
V: TRBV27; J: TRBJ2-3; CDR3: ASSFRGSGDTQY
V: TRBV11-2; J: TRBJ2-2; CDR3: ASTQTGRNTGELF
V: TRBV20-1; J: TRBJ1-2; CDR3: SARPQTQDYGYT
V: TRBV19; J: TRBJ1-1; CDR3: ASSIGTGVATEAF
V: TRBV5-4; J: TRBJ2-3; CDR3: ASSSGLAAFTDTQY
V: TRBV2; J: TRBJ2-3; CDR3: ASSDRGKGTDTQY
V: TRBV7-9; J: TRBJ2-2; CDR3: ASTPLRGPHTGELF
V: TRBV6-1; J: TRBJ2-5; CDR3: AARGLAGKETQY